This T cell receptor beta chain appears in the sequencing data of a study of PD-1 blockade in mismatch repair-deficient tumors. Measured with immunoSEQ multiplex PCR; TCRdb has only the in-frame clones, and not every one. Here the sample spans tens of thousands of clones, around 80% being singletons. Study-level points and caveats: Tumor-resident clones, often undetectable pretreatment in blood, expanded then contracted after pembrolizumab.

CDR1 and CDR2 from the germline V gene are GTSNPN and SVGIG (reference sequence). This CDR3 spans 12 amino acids. Trimming stripped 2 bases from V and 4 bases from J, with 8 bases between. PCR or immunohistochemistry showed mismatch repair deficiency in every enrolled patient. The table lists this clone with a count of one. Its antigen is still unknown. The chain carries TRBV30 and TRBJ2-5; no definite D call. The TCR sequence derives from an adult with mismatch repair-deficient cancer. This specimen consisted of peripheral blood, obtained 4 weeks after starting pembrolizumab. The CDR3 is CAWSSSGETQYF. CDR3 bases: TGTGCCTGGAGTTCATCGGGAGAGACCCAGTACTTC.